Here is one TCR beta chain with its context. No antigen is known for it. V shed 4 bases and J 10 bases; nucleotides not matched to a gene: 11. CDR1 is SQVTM, CDR2 ANQGSEA, per germline. CDR3 length equals 15 residues. The data belong to a study of response to subunit inactivated influenza vaccine. Study-level points and caveats: Authors suggested seasonal influenza vaccinations each recruit few new T cells.

TCRdb processed the RT-PCR reads anew with MiXCR; each CDR3 protein has one entry. This table has around 790,000 distinct CDR3 sequences, 21% appearing once. The gene calls are TRBV29-1 and TRBJ1-6; 9 positions agree with TRBD1. This material consisted of PBMCs from blood, taken about 5 days after vaccination. The source of this sequence is a man in his fifties who received an inactivated influenza vaccine. The CDR3 region has the DNA TGCAGCGTTGCGGTGGGACAGGGCGGAGGATCACCCCTCCACTTT. Protein sequence: CSVAVGQGGGSPLHF.